Described below is a single TCR beta chain sequence and its context. This clonotype was seen more than once but under ten times. The target of this receptor is not known. Nothing much larger sits one base from this clone, and base qualities are not available. According to the germline V gene, CDR1 reads ENHRY and CDR2 reads SYGVKD. V lost 0 bases and J lost 10 bases; the stretch between them is 4 bases long. The CDR3 goes from the cysteine to the phenylalanine over 12 residues. The only DNA kept is the CDR3, 36 bases in frame from the first base. The data originate from a study of blood T cells in healthy people across ages (dated by TCRdb to about 2015). Some background on the complete study: In model experiments, roughly one uniquely barcoded TCR beta cDNA molecule per two T cells was captured by template switching. The study measured age-related changes in TCR beta repertoire diversity using deep sequencing normalized with unique cDNA molecular identifiers. Donors were grouped into four age groups: young (average approximately 15 years), middle-aged (around 39), aged (around 56) and long-lived (roughly 80). Two additional independent replicas of 1 million unique cDNA reads from the same blood draw were analyzed for two donors (one aged 18 to 29 and one aged 80 or older).

The library was built by means of 5' RACE. Data came from an Illumina HiSeq 2500. A second about 7 to 11 cycle PCR used a sample-barcoded 5' primer and a J-beta primer mix. A unique molecular identifier was introduced onto each TCR beta cDNA molecule by a template-switch 5' adaptor carrying 12 random nucleotides. Each sample yielded at least 3 million CDR3-containing paired-end reads. First-strand cDNA was synthesized from all RNA with the Mint cDNA synthesis kit, primed by a TRBC-specific oligonucleotide. Following uracil-DNA glycosylase treatment, all cDNA underwent a first 18-cycle PCR with the universal primers M1SS and BC2_uni_R. Per the original workflow: For normalization, 1 million high-quality reads were randomly selected from each sample, with every read carrying a distinct molecular identifier. Instead of being binned into consensus sequences, reads with shared molecular identifiers were discarded. MiTCR, run with a Q25 quality threshold and the strictest error-elimination algorithm, handled CDR3 identification, clonotype clustering and error correction. A nonparametric unseen species model with Euler transformation was used to estimate a lower bound on total TCR beta diversity. The raw public data were reprocessed by TCRdb itself: fastp quality trimming at Q25, MiXCR clonotype calling, in-frame beta chains only. Each CDR3 protein appears once, grouped with its most common genes and DNA. What appears here as the V and J calls and clone size reflects TCRdb's work, not the paper's. In this sample the table shows some 560,000 distinct CDR3 sequences, 25% to 35% of which occur a single time. The ten largest make up over 3.5% of the sample.

Summary of the overall study and its limitations: Donor CMV infection status was unknown, potentially confounding age-related changes in expanded clonotypes. Compared with the aged group, the long-lived group had more naive CD4+ T cells, fewer expanded clones and increased TCR diversity, a pattern suggesting age selection. Observed TCR beta diversity per million T cells fell roughly linearly with age, and a significant reduction was already apparent by age roughly 40. Estimates of total diversity from one million sequenced T cells were regarded as lower bounds and underestimates. Bulk unsorted PBMC profiling prevented conclusive comparison of naive and antigen-experienced compartments. A strong correlation was found between observed TCR beta diversity and the percentage of naive T cells measured by flow cytometry.

Systemically healthy Caucasian individuals from Russia, 35 to 50 in total and aged roughly 6 to 100 years, were included as donors. Each donor gave 9 to 10 milliliters of peripheral blood, collected into EDTA-treated Vacutainer tubes. Ficoll-Paque density-gradient centrifugation was used to isolate PBMCs, with at least 6 million obtained per sample. Total RNA, at least 5 micrograms per sample, was extracted from PBMCs with Trizol reagent. For every donor, flow cytometry on a PBMC aliquot measured the percentage of naive CD45RAhigh/CD27high T cells. The same specimen was also included in a second study, on T cells of mothers and their children. As that second study puts it: Nine systemically healthy Caucasian individuals served as donors, namely three mothers together with their six children. cDNA synthesis used all of the extracted RNA, with roughly 1.5 ug of RNA in each 15 ul reaction. In the second PCR, sample barcodes and 2-4 random nucleotides were introduced via the M1S primer. Each mother yielded over 9.5 million TCR beta CDR3 reads and each child roughly 2.9 million reads. In both related and unrelated pairs, thymic selection shapes the output of TCR recombination in a similar way, with inherited differences having only a minor effect. Related mother-child pairs always showed normalized repertoire overlap that was slightly higher than in unrelated mother-child pairs, though the difference was never significant. With a sensitivity of approximately 93 clones per million clonotypes, no persistent microchimeric T cell clones were detected. The study used deep NGS to compare TCR beta repertoires of mothers and children, seeking features distinguishing related mother-child pairs from unrelated individuals. On average, the children were roughly 11 +/- 4 years old, while the mothers were about 40 +/- 4 years old. After adapters were ligated using NEBNext reagents, the libraries underwent 100+100 nt paired-end sequencing on an Illumina HiSeq 2000. To avoid cross-contamination, the mother libraries and the child libraries were prepared a month apart and sequenced in separate runs. Between roughly 500,000 and 2,300,000 distinct TCR beta clonotypes were identified per donor. Naive TCR beta clonotypes were estimated from low-frequency clonotypes matched to each donor's FACS-determined naive share, without sorting.

Recombination joined TRBV10-3 with TRBJ1-6; no D gene call is confident. The clonotype was recovered from a boy aged 2 to 9 in good health. Sample: blood. The CDR3 reads CAISESESPLHF. The nucleotide sequence reads as follows: TGTGCCATCAGTGAGTCGGAGTCACCCCTCCACTTT.